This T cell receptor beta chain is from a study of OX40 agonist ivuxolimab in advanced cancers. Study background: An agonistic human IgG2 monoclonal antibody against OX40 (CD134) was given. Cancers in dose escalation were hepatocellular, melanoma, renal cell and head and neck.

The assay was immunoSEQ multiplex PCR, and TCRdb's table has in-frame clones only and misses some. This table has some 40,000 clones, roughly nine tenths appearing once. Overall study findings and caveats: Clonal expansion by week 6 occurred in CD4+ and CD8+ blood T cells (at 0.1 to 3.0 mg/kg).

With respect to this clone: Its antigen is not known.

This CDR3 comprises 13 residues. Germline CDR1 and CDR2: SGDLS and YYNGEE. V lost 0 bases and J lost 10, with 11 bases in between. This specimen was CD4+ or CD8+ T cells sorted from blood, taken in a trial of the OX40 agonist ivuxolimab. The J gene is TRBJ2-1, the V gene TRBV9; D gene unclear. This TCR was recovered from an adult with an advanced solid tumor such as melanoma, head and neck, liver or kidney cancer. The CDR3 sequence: CASSVEFGAEQFF. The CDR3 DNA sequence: TGTGCCAGCAGCGTAGAATTTGGAGCCGAGCAGTTCTTC.